This TCR beta chain was profiled in a study of cytotoxic CD8 clonotypes in ibrutinib-treated CLL. Study context: Sample averages reached about 260,000 productive templates and approximately 93,000 productive rearrangements.

With V trimmed by 4 bases and J by 5 bases, 11 bases remained unmatched. This CDR3 is 17 amino acids long. The V gene's germline CDR1 is SGHKS and CDR2 YYEKEE (reference sequence). TCR beta library input comprised around 2 micrograms of genomic DNA from cryopreserved PBMCs. Investigators sought sequencing depths of between 1 in 200,000 and 1 in 1 million T cells. Assay: immunoSEQ multiplex PCR; the TCRdb copy retains only in-frame clones and omits some. The sample records some 200,000 clones, roughly 79% being singletons. This specimen consisted of PBMCs, obtained after 12 months of ibrutinib treatment. The gene calls are TRBV5-5 and TRBJ2-5; TRBD2 agrees at 13 bases. This receptor was taken from a human donor with chronic lymphocytic leukemia. The chain's CDR3 is CASSPGLAGVSAETQYF. CDR3 in DNA: TGTGCCAGCAGCCCCGGACTAGCGGGAGTTTCGGCGGAGACCCAGTACTTC.